Listed here are 29 T cell receptor beta chains from one sample, sequenced in a study of cytomegalovirus exposure and HLA in healthy donors. The PCR was carried out with 60 Vbeta primers and 13 Jbeta primers. This table comes from immunoSEQ multiplex PCR, and its TCRdb copy is limited to in-frame clones, with some not included. In all, the sample yields tens of thousands of clones. Material: PBMCs. Receptors originate from a female donor in good health and CMV-seropositive.

The genes are TRBV28 and TRBJ2-5, with a possible D match to TRBD1 (6 bases). The V end lost 7 bases, the J end lost 1 base, and 13 bases lay between the germline ends. Germline values: CDR1 MDHEN, CDR2 SYDVKM. This CDR3 is 14 amino acids long. DNA for the CDR3: TGTGCCAGCAACGTCCAGGGGCTCCAAGAGACCCAGTACTTC. The encoded protein is CASNVQGLQETQYF.

The rearrangement links TRBV7-2 to TRBJ2-6; D is possibly TRBD1 (6 bases). V was pared by 4 bases and J by 0 bases, with 7 bases between. Germline CDR1 and CDR2: SGHTA and FQGNSA. The CDR3 sequence is 15 residues long. CDR3 loop: CASSYRVSGANVLTF. In nucleotides, the CDR3 is TGTGCCAGCAGCTACAGGGTCTCTGGGGCCAACGTCCTGACTTTC.

The chain joins TRBV6-6 to TRBJ1-2, with D unclear. From germline, CDR1 is MNHNY and CDR2 SVGAGI (reference sequence). The CDR3 contains 14 residues. The V end was cut by 4 bases, the J end by 5 bases, with 14 bases between. In DNA form, the CDR3 reads TGTGCCAGCAGTTTACCCGTGGAGGGTTATGGCTACACCTTC. Translated, it gives CASSLPVEGYGYTF.

The chain uses TRBV28 and TRBJ2-1; the match to TRBD2 covers 13 bases. The CDR3 totals 15 residues. J lost 6 bases, V lost 5 bases, and 4 bases had no gene match. Germline CDR1 is MDHEN and CDR2 is SYDVKM. CDR3 bases: TGTGCCAGCAGTATGGGACTAGCGGGAATCAATGAGCAGTTCTTC. As protein: CASSMGLAGINEQFF.

This chain uses TRBV6-5 with TRBJ1-6; D gene uncertain. In germline, CDR1 is MNHEY, CDR2 SVGAGI. Trimming pared 8 bases from V and 10 bases from J, leaving 21 bases between. The CDR3 is made up of 15 amino acids. The CDR3 sequence is CASLDHGVRGSPLHF. The DNA for the CDR3 is TGTGCCAGCCTCGATCACGGGGTTCGTGGCTCACCCCTCCACTTT.

The V call is TRBV18, the J call TRBJ2-5; possibly TRBD1 for D (6 bases). Germline V lookup: CDR1 KGHSH, CDR2 LQKENI. The V end was cut by 5 bases, the J end by 1 base, with 8 bases between. There are 13 residues in the CDR3. Written as DNA, the CDR3 is TGTGCCAGCTCATGGACAGCCCAAGAGACCCAGTACTTC. It yields the protein CASSWTAQETQYF.

J is TRBJ2-1 and V is TRBV9, with TRBD2 identical over 9 bases. The CDR3 covers 16 residues. J lost 7 bases, V lost 0 bases, and 8 bases had no gene match. CDR1 and CDR2 from the germline V gene are SGDLS and YYNGEE. CDR3 sequence reads: CASSVATGTSWNEQFF. As DNA, the CDR3 is TGTGCCAGCAGCGTAGCTACCGGGACTAGCTGGAATGAGCAGTTCTTC.

J is TRBJ2-7 and V is TRBV13, with 10 nucleotides matching TRBD2. The germline V gene encodes CDR1 PRHDT and CDR2 FYEKMQ (reference sequence). The CDR3 covers 17 residues. Trimming took 5 bases from V and 3 from J; bases not matched to a gene: 13. Written as DNA, the CDR3 is TGTGCCAGCAGCCGGCGACTAGCGGGCGTCCCCTACTACGAGCAGTACTTC. Translation: CASSRRLAGVPYYEQYF.

The chain recombines TRBV19 with TRBJ2-1; 9 bases match TRBD2. The CDR3 loop spans 12 amino acids. From germline, CDR1 is LNHDA and CDR2 SQIVND (reference sequence). Unmatched junction bases numbered 4, after V lost 11 bases and J lost 5 bases. The CDR3 DNA reads TGTGCCTCGAGCGGGGGGCACAATGAGCAGTTCTTC. It encodes CASSGGHNEQFF.

The V and J genes are TRBV6-6 and TRBJ2-3; 8 bases fit TRBD2. The CDR3 totals 15 residues. From germline, CDR1 is MNHNY and CDR2 SVGAGI (reference sequence). The junction had 6 bases not matched to a gene; V was cut back by 5 bases and J by 2 bases. The CDR3 region is CASSRGGASTDTQYF. Written as DNA, the CDR3 is TGTGCCAGCAGTCGGGGGGGCGCTTCCACAGATACGCAGTATTTT.

The chain couples TRBV6-5 to TRBJ2-1; D possibly corresponds to TRBD1 (5 bases). The V end lost 3 bases, the J end lost 6 bases, and 15 bases lay between the germline ends. Germline CDR1 MNHEY, CDR2 SVGAGI. The CDR3 loop spans 15 amino acids. For the CDR3, the DNA is TGTGCCAGCAGTTATAGGGCAGGGTCCCTCAATGAGCAGTTCTTC. This translates into CASSYRAGSLNEQFF.

The chain employs TRBV7-6 and TRBJ2-7; D is perhaps TRBD1 (5 bases). The germline V gene has CDR1 SGHVS and CDR2 FNYEAQ. The CDR3 is 13 residues long. V was trimmed by 8 bases and J by 2 bases, leaving 13 bases between them. CDR3 DNA sequence: TGTGCCAGCTCCACCGACAGCGCCTACGAGCAGTACTTC. It encodes CASSTDSAYEQYF.

The chain employs TRBV7-9 and TRBJ2-7; the D gene is possibly TRBD2 (5 bases). Between the trimmed V and J ends, which lost 7 bases and 0 bases, there was a span of 16 bases. Germline values: CDR1 SEHNR, CDR2 FQNEAQ (reference sequence). The CDR3 is 15 amino acids. CDR3 bases: TGTGCCAGCACCGTTTATGGGAGCAACTCCTACGAGCAGTACTTC. Translation gives CASTVYGSNSYEQYF. Full variable domain (remainder filled in from reference TRBV7-9 and TRBJ2-7): DTGVSQNPRHKITKRGQNVTFRCDPISEHNRLYWYRQTLGQGPEFLTYFQNEAQLEKSRLLSDRFSAERPKGSFSTLEIQRTEQGDSAMYLCASTVYGSNSYEQYFGPGTRLTVT.

The chain links TRBV28 to TRBJ2-1; the match to TRBD2 covers 14 bases. CDR3 length: 19 residues. Losses at the gene ends were 4 bases for V and 8 bases for J; bases not matched to a gene: 16. Germline V gene lookup returns CDR1 MDHEN and CDR2 SYDVKM. The CDR3 sequence is CASSSHGVGTSGSFHEQFF. In DNA form, the CDR3 reads TGTGCCAGCAGTTCGCACGGGGTTGGGACTAGCGGGAGTTTCCATGAGCAGTTCTTC.

J is TRBJ2-2 and V is TRBV4-2; 12 bases align to TRBD2. The V and J ends lost 4 bases and 4 bases, in that order; junction bases with no gene match: 4. Germline CDR1 LGHNA, CDR2 YNFKEQ. The CDR3 covers 16 residues. CDR3 residues: CASSPLAGGTTGELFF. In nucleotides, the CDR3 is TGTGCCAGCAGCCCTCTAGCGGGAGGGACCACCGGGGAGCTGTTTTTT.

The chain uses TRBV28 and TRBJ1-1, with TRBD1 identical over 9 bases. The germline V gene encodes CDR1 MDHEN and CDR2 SYDVKM. With 5 bases clipped from V and 1 base from J, the junction kept 11 bases outside the gene matches. The CDR3 is 17 amino acids. The CDR3 DNA is TGTGCCAGCAGTGCTCATTACAGGGGGCTCGGGAACACTGAAGCTTTCTTT. This codes for CASSAHYRGLGNTEAFF.

This chain links TRBV5-4 with TRBJ2-7; D is unclear. This CDR3 is built from 13 residues. The germline V gene has CDR1 SGHNT and CDR2 YYREEE (reference sequence). Between the trimmed V and J ends, which lost 2 bases and 3 bases, there was a span of 9 bases. The CDR3 coding sequence is TGTGCCAGCAGCTTTCGATGGAGCTACGAGCAGTACTTC. Encoded protein: CASSFRWSYEQYF. Full variable domain (remainder filled in from reference TRBV5-4 and TRBJ2-7): ETGVTQSPTHLIKTRGQQVTLRCSSQSGHNTVSWYQQALGQGPQFIFQYYREEENGRGNFPPRFSGLQFPNYSSELNVNALELDDSALYLCASSFRWSYEQYFGPGTRLTVT.

J is TRBJ1-6 and V is TRBV7-2; D is uncertain. Looked up from germline, CDR1 is SGHTA and CDR2 is FQGNSA. This CDR3 has 14 amino acids. Trimming stripped 8 bases from V and 4 bases from J, with 12 bases between. The CDR3 coding sequence is TGTGCCAGCTCCAGCTACGGGTATAATTCACCCCTCCACTTT. Translation: CASSSYGYNSPLHF.

This chain links TRBV5-6 with TRBJ2-7, with 9 nucleotides matching TRBD2. The trim removed 2 bases at V and 2 bases at J, leaving 8 bases unmatched. CDR1 is SGHDT and CDR2 is YYEEEE in the germline V gene. The CDR3 runs 16 residues. In DNA form, the CDR3 reads TGTGCCAGCAGCTTTCGGACTAGCGCGCTAGCCTACGAGCAGTACTTC. Amino acid sequence: CASSFRTSALAYEQYF.

The gene calls are TRBV6-1 and TRBJ1-2, with D perhaps matching TRBD1 (6 bases). Trimming stripped 6 bases from V and 4 bases from J, with 18 bases between. The CDR3 sequence is 15 residues long. The germline gives CDR1 MNHNS, CDR2 SASEGT. DNA for the CDR3: TGTGCCAGCAGACTAAACAGGGTCTCTCCCTATGGCTACACCTTC. It is translated as CASRLNRVSPYGYTF.

This chain links TRBV29-1 with TRBJ2-7; 7 nucleotides align to TRBD2. Unmatched junction bases numbered 12, after V lost 4 bases and J lost 3 bases. This CDR3 region has 15 residues. The germline V gene encodes CDR1 SQVTM and CDR2 ANQGSEA. CDR3 nucleotides: TGCAGCGTTGCTTTTGCGGCTAGCGGTCACTACGAGCAGTACTTC. Residues: CSVAFAASGHYEQYF.

V and J are TRBV6-1 and TRBJ1-5, with unresolved D. CDR1 and CDR2 from the germline V gene are MNHNS and SASEGT. The germline V and J ends were trimmed by 3 bases and 6 bases, with 6 bases remaining between them. The CDR3 has 12 residues. The CDR3 DNA follows: TGTGCCAGCAGTGATTCGGGTCAGCCCCAGCATTTT. Protein: CASSDSGQPQHF.

The rearrangement links TRBV2 to TRBJ2-1; 12 nucleotides line up with TRBD2. The CDR3 has 18 residues. V was pared by 0 bases and J by 0 bases, with 3 bases of the junction left unmatched. Germline V gives CDR1 SNHLY, CDR2 FYNNEI. The CDR3 spells CASSEAGLAGSSYNEQFF. The CDR3 nucleotides read TGTGCCAGCAGTGAAGCGGGACTAGCGGGTTCCTCCTACAATGAGCAGTTCTTC. Using reference TRBV2 and TRBJ2-1 for the parts outside the CDR3, the full variable domain is EPEVTQTPSHQVTQMGQEVILRCVPISNHLYFYWYRQILGQKVEFLVSFYNNEISEKSEIFDDQFSVERPDGSNFTLKIRSTKLEDSAMYFCASSEAGLAGSSYNEQFFGPGTRLTVL.

The chain uses TRBV11-2 and TRBJ1-4, with unresolved D. Germline assignment: CDR1 SGHAT and CDR2 FQNNGV. The length of the CDR3 is 16 residues. The V and J ends lost 1 base and 0 bases respectively, with 9 bases between them. The CDR3 loop reads CASSLATVATNEKLFF. The DNA for the CDR3 is TGTGCCAGCAGCTTAGCAACGGTTGCAACTAATGAAAAACTGTTTTTT.

As to this clone: The junction and the germline gene differ at one end; a read error may be behind it. The chain joins TRBV7-7 to TRBJ2-5; D gene ambiguous. The CDR3 length is 13 residues. CDR1 and CDR2 (germline): SSHAT, FNYEAQ (reference sequence). The CDR3 sequence: CASSQVQRETQYF. CDR3 coding DNA: TGTGCTAGCAGCCAGGTCCAACGGGAGACCCAGTACTTC.

The gene calls are TRBV7-2 and TRBJ2-5; D unclear. Germline CDR1 SGHTA, CDR2 FQGNSA. The CDR3 loop spans 13 amino acids. The ends were cut back, 4 bases at V and 5 bases at J, with 11 bases in the middle. CDR3 sequence reads: CASSSHGLETQYF. The CDR3 DNA is TGTGCCAGCAGCTCCCACGGGTTGGAGACCCAGTACTTC.

The genes are TRBV6-5 and TRBJ2-7; maybe TRBD1 (6 bases). The CDR3 runs 14 residues. V was cut by 6 bases and J by 2 bases, with 14 bases left in between. Germline CDR1 and CDR2: MNHEY and SVGAGI. The chain's CDR3 is CASSSGQGAYEQYF. The CDR3 DNA reads as TGTGCCAGCAGCTCGGGACAAGGTGCCTACGAGCAGTACTTC.

This chain links TRBV4-3 with TRBJ1-1; no definite D call. Germline CDR1 and CDR2: LGHNA and YSLEER. The ends were cut back, 1 base at V and 3 bases at J, with 9 bases in the middle. The CDR3 has 14 amino acids. CDR3 loop: CASSQVTSDTEAFF. CDR3 nucleotides: TGCGCCAGCAGCCAAGTCACCTCGGACACTGAAGCTTTCTTT.

CDR3 sequence (DNA): TGTGCCAGCAGCTTAGCAGGCGGACAAGAGACCCAGTACTTC. Protein sequence: CASSLAGGQETQYF. The genes are TRBV7-6 and TRBJ2-5; D unresolved. The germline V gene encodes CDR1 SGHVS and CDR2 FNYEAQ. Between the trimmed V and J ends, which lost 0 bases and 2 bases, there was a span of 7 bases. This CDR3 is built from 14 residues.